A selection of T cell receptor beta chains follows, all from one sample in a study of blood T cell repertoires in COVID-19. TCRdb keeps only in-frame clones here, not all; method: immunoSEQ multiplex PCR. The sample lists roughly 30,000 clones, roughly nine tenths occurring once. Sample: peripheral blood. These receptors originate from a man in his sixties with acute or convalescent COVID-19. The conserved cysteine and the conserved F or W are not part of the CDR3 here. Each record gives: V gene, J gene, CDR3 protein.

TRBV11-2	TRBJ2-1	ASSPNGAGSSYNEQF
TRBV6-5	TRBJ1-1	ASSYGRGTEAF
TRBV24-1	TRBJ2-5	ATSDLAGLEGETQY
TRBV7-2	TRBJ2-3	ASSSHRQSRATDTQY
TRBV15	TRBJ1-4	ATSRPGQEDEKLF
TRBV7-6	TRBJ2-1	ASSLAAGSYNEQF
TRBV7-4	TRBJ1-2	ASSLQECNHGYT
TRBV6-2/TRBV6-3	TRBJ2-2	ASSYRQGWGTGELF
TRBV5-1	TRBJ1-1	ASSPRTGDNTEAF
TRBV30	TRBJ2-7	AWNPDILGEQY
TRBV6-5	TRBJ1-1	AGWGQSNTEAF
TRBV11-2	TRBJ1-5	ASSPTTGANQPQH
TRBV3-1/TRBV3-2	TRBJ2-2	ASSQPSRGELF
TRBV5-1	TRBJ2-7	ASSSPSGLGEQGYEQY
TRBV5-6	TRBJ2-3	ASSGQRTDTQY
TRBV11-3	TRBJ2-5	ASSLEGTGYTETQY
TRBV13	TRBJ2-5	ASSLRGLETQY
TRBV6-5	TRBJ1-1	ASKQPNGYTEAF
TRBV19	TRBJ1-3	ASSSGLISGNTIY
TRBV27	TRBJ1-1	ASSPRTNMNTEAF
TRBV6-5	TRBJ2-5	ASSYSGQVLQETQY
TRBV28	TRBJ1-5	ASSFWGQKNQPQH
TRBV7-8	TRBJ2-1	ASSFRDRGLNEQF
TRBV5-1	TRBJ1-4	ASSLLGEVEKLF
TRBV2	TRBJ1-5	ASTTGRSGNQPQH
TRBV13	TRBJ2-2	ATQLAGANTGELF
TRBV6-5	TRBJ1-2	ASSYRGGNYGYT
TRBV11-2	TRBJ1-5	ASSTGASNQPQH
TRBV11-2	TRBJ2-7	ASSSASGGLYEQY
TRBV19	TRBJ1-5	ASSRGQSNQPQH
TRBV11-2	TRBJ2-3	ASSLGTGTDTQY
TRBV6-5	TRBJ1-5	ASSFSGAYSNQPQH
TRBV7-8	TRBJ2-7	ASSFEALSYEQY
TRBV28	TRBJ2-3	ASSPPNHRGPTDTQY
TRBV18	TRBJ2-1	ASSRQDEQF
TRBV19	TRBJ2-5	ASSIRERETQY
TRBV30	TRBJ1-5	AWSHREGRPQH
TRBV13	TRBJ2-5	ASSLNGGRPIQETQY
TRBV6-4	TRBJ1-1	ASSPGQGAKTEAF
TRBV11-2	TRBJ2-3	ASSLAIGRGDTQY
TRBV4-1	TRBJ2-1	ASSQEWTTFYNEQF
TRBV6-6	TRBJ2-3	ASSGEGTQY
TRBV10-3	TRBJ2-3	AISVGGGLTDTQY
TRBV7-2	TRBJ2-1	ASSRRTSGRAHNEQF
TRBV6-2/TRBV6-3	TRBJ1-5	ASSLGQGAYQPQH
TRBV7-9	TRBJ1-2	ASSLTDYYGYT
TRBV4-1	TRBJ1-1	ASSRDRAEAF
TRBV19	TRBJ2-2	ASSMGAGAGELF